This T cell receptor beta chain is drawn from a study of cytomegalovirus exposure and HLA in healthy donors. Profiled with immunoSEQ multiplex PCR; TCRdb holds only in-frame clones, not every one. The profile shows 120,000 to 150,000 clones, just over 90% of them singletons. This sequence was found in a man aged 18 to 30 in good health and CMV-seronegative. Input material: PBMCs.

CDR3 DNA sequence: TGCGCCAGCAGCCAAGAGGGTAGGGGGGGCTCGTACAATGAGCAGTTCTTC. This encodes CASSQEGRGGSYNEQFF. The genes are TRBV4-3 and TRBJ2-1, with a weak D call TRBD2 (7 bases). The CDR3 loop spans 17 amino acids. Deletions cut 0 bases from V and 4 bases from J, with 16 bases between. Germline V gives CDR1 LGHNA, CDR2 YSLEER.